These T cell receptor beta chains were read from a single sample in a study of cytomegalovirus exposure and HLA in healthy donors. Method: immunoSEQ multiplex PCR; TCRdb's copy keeps in-frame clones and lacks some. The sample lists 150,000 to 200,000 clones, around 86% occurring once. Material for sequencing was PBMCs. The receptors here all came from a woman in her late teens or twenties in good health and CMV-seronegative. Each CDR3 is given with its conserved first and last residue. A D gene is named only where the DNA matches it firmly. Some rows mark clone size as missing; the rest say once, few, many or name a class of expanded clone.

TRBJ1-4	.	.	TRBV6-6	CASSPPGETNEKLFF	TGTGCCAGCAGTCCCCCGGGGGAAACTAATGAAAAACTGTTTTTT
TRBJ1-2	.	TRBD1	TRBV7-8	CASSPMTGTNYGYTF	TGTGCCAGCAGCCCGATGACAGGGACTAACTATGGCTACACCTTC
TRBJ1-2	once	.	TRBV30	CAWKDWDYGYTF	TGTGCCTGGAAGGACTGGGACTATGGCTACACCTTC
TRBJ1-4	once	.	TRBV23-1	CASSNRLDRTTNEKLFF	TGCGCCAGCAGCAATCGACTCGACAGAACAACTAATGAAAAACTGTTTTTT
TRBJ2-2	.	.	TRBV6-1	CAGEQGLAWAGELFF	TGTGCCGGTGAACAGGGCCTTGCTTGGGCCGGGGAGCTGTTTTTT
TRBJ2-3	.	TRBD1	TRBV11-3	CASSSRTGADTQYF	TGTGCCAGCAGCTCCCGGACAGGGGCGGATACGCAGTATTTT
TRBJ2-2	.	.	TRBV7-3	CASSRDSYTGELFF	TGTGCCAGCAGCCGGGACTCATACACCGGGGAGCTGTTTTTT
TRBJ2-2	.	.	TRBV28	CASSRFLANLGGELFF	TGTGCCAGCAGCCGTTTTCTAGCAAACCTCGGCGGGGAGCTGTTTTTT
TRBJ1-6	.	.	TRBV30	CAWSLQGELWAPLHF	TGTGCCTGGAGTCTCCAGGGTGAATTATGGGCACCCCTCCACTTT
TRBJ2-3	.	.	TRBV5-1	CASSFRSDTQYF	TGCGCCAGCAGCTTCAGGTCAGATACGCAGTATTTT
TRBJ2-1	.	.	TRBV7-6	CASSLVQLTGDNEQFF	TGTGCCAGCAGCTTAGTCCAATTGACAGGAGACAATGAGCAGTTCTTC
TRBJ2-2	once	.	TRBV7-3	CASSETRNTGELFF	TGTGCCAGCAGCGAAACTAGGAACACCGGGGAGCTGTTTTTT
TRBJ2-5	.	.	TRBV5-1	CASSWGAQVGETQYF	TGCGCCAGCAGCTGGGGCGCTCAGGTCGGTGAGACCCAGTACTTC
TRBJ1-2	.	.	TRBV7-9	CASSFKGDGYTF	TGTGCCAGCAGCTTTAAGGGGGATGGCTACACCTTC
TRBJ2-7	.	TRBD2	TRBV14	CASRKTTGLEASEQYF	TGTGCCAGCAGGAAAACGACGGGACTAGAAGCCTCCGAGCAGTACTTC
TRBJ2-2	.	TRBD1	TRBV13	CASSLGGTGNRELFF	TGTGCCAGCAGCTTAGGAGGGACAGGGAACCGGGAGCTGTTTTTT
TRBJ2-3	.	TRBD1	TRBV7-3	CASSLTRQDRGTDTQYF	TGTGCCAGCAGCTTAACTAGGCAGGACAGGGGGACAGATACGCAGTATTTT
TRBJ1-1	.	.	TRBV7-2	CASSLDIFF	TGTGCCAGCAGCTTAGACATTTTCTTT
TRBJ2-5	.	.	TRBV7-9	CASSFSGAQETQYF	TGTGCCAGCAGCTTTAGCGGCGCTCAAGAGACCCAGTACTTC
TRBJ1-1	.	TRBD1	TRBV25-1	CASSEYDRGQGTEAFF	TGTGCCAGCAGTGAATATGACAGGGGGCAGGGCACTGAAGCTTTCTTT
TRBJ2-3	.	.	TRBV6-5	CASRPWRTDTQYF	TGTGCCAGCAGGCCCTGGAGGACAGATACGCAGTATTTT
TRBJ1-2	once	TRBD1	TRBV30	CAWSKGQRNYGYTF	TGTGCCTGGAGCAAGGGACAGAGAAACTATGGCTACACCTTC
TRBJ2-7	.	.	TRBV6-6	CASSEERGGAYEQYF	TGTGCCAGCAGCGAAGAAAGAGGGGGGGCCTACGAGCAGTACTTC
TRBJ1-2	.	TRBD1	TRBV5-5	CASSFSDRGGYTF	TGTGCCAGCAGCTTCTCCGACAGGGGAGGCTACACCTTC
TRBJ2-1	.	TRBD2	TRBV2	CASSERLAGHNEQFF	TGTGCCAGCAGTGAAAGACTAGCTGGGCACAATGAGCAGTTCTTC
TRBJ2-1	.	TRBD2	TRBV7-8	CASSLVLAGGGDYNEQFF	TGTGCCAGCAGCTTAGTACTAGCGGGAGGAGGGGACTACAATGAGCAGTTCTTC
TRBJ1-1	.	TRBD1	TRBV2	CASARDREFLVITEAFF	TGTGCCAGCGCCCGGGACAGGGAGTTTCTAGTGATCACTGAAGCTTTCTTT
TRBJ1-4	.	.	TRBV4-2	CASSPRGEANEKLFF	TGTGCCAGCAGCCCGCGCGGGGAGGCTAATGAAAAACTGTTTTTT
TRBJ2-7	.	TRBD2	TRBV7-2	CASSLVSGSSYEQYF	TGTGCCAGCAGCTTAGTTAGCGGGAGCTCCTACGAGCAGTACTTC
TRBJ2-1	.	.	TRBV10-1	CASSAGDSDYNEQFF	TGCGCCAGCAGTGCGGGGGACAGCGACTACAATGAGCAGTTCTTC
TRBJ1-1	few	TRBD1	TRBV5-1	CASSRQQGDTEAFF	TGCGCCAGCAGCCGACAACAGGGGGACACTGAAGCTTTCTTT
TRBJ1-1	.	.	TRBV5-1	CASSLDGTEAFF	TGCGCCAGCAGCTTGGACGGCACTGAAGCTTTCTTT
TRBJ2-2	few	TRBD2	TRBV19	CASSLKIAGVLTGELFF	TGTGCCAGTAGTCTCAAGATAGCGGGAGTACTCACCGGGGAGCTGTTTTTT
TRBJ1-1	once	.	TRBV28	CATTGVTEAFF	TGTGCCACCACGGGGGTTACTGAAGCTTTCTTT
TRBJ2-7	.	TRBD2	TRBV4-2	CASSQAASGGAEYF	TGTGCCAGCAGCCAAGCAGCTAGCGGGGGGGCAGAGTACTTC
TRBJ1-2	.	.	TRBV7-2	CASSPNSGAGVGNYGYTF	TGTGCCAGCAGCCCGAATTCAGGCGCGGGCGTCGGGAACTATGGCTACACCTTC
TRBJ2-7	.	TRBD2	TRBV11-1	CASSPQPPLAGGANEQYF	TGTGCCAGCAGCCCTCAGCCCCCCCTAGCGGGAGGTGCCAACGAGCAGTACTTC
TRBJ2-7	.	TRBD2	TRBV5-1	CASSGSSTSGGRYYEQYF	TGCGCCAGCAGCGGTTCCTCGACTAGCGGGGGTCGCTACTACGAGCAGTACTTC
TRBJ2-7	.	.	TRBV2	CASGEIVYEQYF	TGTGCCAGCGGGGAGATCGTCTACGAGCAGTACTTC
TRBJ1-2	.	TRBD1	TRBV6-1	CASREPTAGGGGYTF	TGTGCCAGCAGAGAACCTACCGCAGGGGGCGGTGGCTACACCTTC
TRBJ2-7	.	TRBD2	TRBV5-8	CASSLAGTSGYYEQYF	TGTGCCAGCAGCTTGGCCGGCACTAGCGGGTACTACGAGCAGTACTTC
TRBJ2-1	.	TRBD1	TRBV5-5	CASSLGAGTVSNEQFF	TGTGCCAGCAGCTTGGGGGCCGGGACAGTGAGCAATGAGCAGTTCTTC
TRBJ2-1	.	.	TRBV5-4	CASSLERREQFF	TGTGCCAGCAGCTTGGAGCGGCGTGAGCAGTTCTTC
TRBJ1-2	.	TRBD1	TRBV2	CASRMGEGARGYTF	TGTGCCAGCAGAATGGGTGAGGGGGCGCGTGGCTACACCTTC
TRBJ1-2	.	TRBD1	TRBV29-1	CSVVGQFGYTF	TGCAGCGTTGTGGGACAGTTTGGCTACACCTTC
TRBJ1-5	.	TRBD1	TRBV7-8	CASSLEWTGHQPQHF	TGTGCCAGCAGCTTAGAGTGGACAGGGCACCAGCCCCAGCATTTT
TRBJ1-2	.	.	TRBV11-3	CASSLDGLGYTF	TGTGCCAGCAGCTTAGATGGGCTTGGCTACACCTTC
TRBJ1-1	.	.	TRBV5-1	CASSLTVNTEAFF	TGCGCCAGCAGCTTGACAGTGAACACTGAAGCTTTCTTT
TRBJ2-7	few	.	TRBV6-1	CASSAGINEQYF	TGTGCCAGCAGTGCGGGAATCAACGAGCAGTACTTC
TRBJ2-2	.	.	TRBV5-1	CASSLVRLGSITGELFF	TGCGCCAGCAGCTTGGTCCGGCTAGGTTCGATCACCGGGGAGCTGTTTTTT
TRBJ1-1	.	TRBD1	TRBV5-4	CASSPQGAGEAFF	TGTGCCAGCAGCCCCCAGGGGGCCGGAGAAGCTTTCTTT